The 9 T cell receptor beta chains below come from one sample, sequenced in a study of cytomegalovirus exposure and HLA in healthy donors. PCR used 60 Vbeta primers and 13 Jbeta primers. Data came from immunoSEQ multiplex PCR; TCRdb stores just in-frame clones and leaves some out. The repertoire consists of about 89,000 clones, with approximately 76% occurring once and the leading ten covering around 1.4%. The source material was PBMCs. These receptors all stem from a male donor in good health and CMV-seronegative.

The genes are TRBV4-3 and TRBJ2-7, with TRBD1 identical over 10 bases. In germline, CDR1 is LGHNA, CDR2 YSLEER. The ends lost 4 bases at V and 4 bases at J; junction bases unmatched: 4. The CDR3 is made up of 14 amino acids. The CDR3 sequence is CASSLRDRGYEQYF. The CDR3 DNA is TGCGCCAGCAGCCTAAGGGACAGGGGATACGAGCAGTACTTC.

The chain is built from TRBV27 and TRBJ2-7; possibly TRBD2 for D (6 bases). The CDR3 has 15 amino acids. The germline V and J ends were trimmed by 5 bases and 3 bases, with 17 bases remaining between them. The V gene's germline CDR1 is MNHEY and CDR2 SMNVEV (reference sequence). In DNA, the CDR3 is TGTGCCAGCAGTGCCGCGGGGACGGGTTACTACGAGCAGTACTTC. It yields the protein CASSAAGTGYYEQYF.

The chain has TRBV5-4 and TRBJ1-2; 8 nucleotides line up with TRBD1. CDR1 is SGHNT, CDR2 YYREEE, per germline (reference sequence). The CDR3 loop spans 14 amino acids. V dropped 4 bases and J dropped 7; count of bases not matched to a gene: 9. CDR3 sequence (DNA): TGTGCCAGCAGCCCGGACAGGGAATTCCGTGGCTACACCTTC. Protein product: CASSPDREFRGYTF.

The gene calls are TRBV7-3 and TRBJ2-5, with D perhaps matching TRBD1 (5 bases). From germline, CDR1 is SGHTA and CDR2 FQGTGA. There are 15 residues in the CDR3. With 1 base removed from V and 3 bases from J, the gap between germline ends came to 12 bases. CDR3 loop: CASSLMAGKEETQYF. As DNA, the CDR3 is TGTGCCAGCAGCTTAATGGCAGGGAAGGAAGAGACCCAGTACTTC.

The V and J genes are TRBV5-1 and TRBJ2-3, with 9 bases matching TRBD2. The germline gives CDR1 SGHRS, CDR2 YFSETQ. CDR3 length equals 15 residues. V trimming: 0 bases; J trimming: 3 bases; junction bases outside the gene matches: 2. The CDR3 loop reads CASSLEAGGTDTQYF. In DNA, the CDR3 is TGCGCCAGCAGCTTGGAGGCGGGGGGGACAGATACGCAGTATTTT.

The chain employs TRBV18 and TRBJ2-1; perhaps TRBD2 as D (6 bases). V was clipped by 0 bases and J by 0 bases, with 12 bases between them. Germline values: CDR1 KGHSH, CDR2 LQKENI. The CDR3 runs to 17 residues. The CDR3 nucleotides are TGTGCCAGCTCACCACCGCGGTACGGGAGCTCCTACAATGAGCAGTTCTTC. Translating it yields CASSPPRYGSSYNEQFF.

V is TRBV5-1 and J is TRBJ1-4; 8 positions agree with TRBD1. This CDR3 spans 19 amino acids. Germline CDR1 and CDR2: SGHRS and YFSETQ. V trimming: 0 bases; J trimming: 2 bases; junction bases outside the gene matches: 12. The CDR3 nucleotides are TGCGCCAGCAGCTTGGCCCTCCTGACAGGGGCAAATACTAATGAAAAACTGTTTTTT. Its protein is CASSLALLTGANTNEKLFF.

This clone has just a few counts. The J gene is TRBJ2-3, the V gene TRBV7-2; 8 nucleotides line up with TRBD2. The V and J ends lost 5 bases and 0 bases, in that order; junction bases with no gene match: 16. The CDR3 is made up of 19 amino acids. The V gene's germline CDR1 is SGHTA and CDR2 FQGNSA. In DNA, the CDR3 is TGTGCCAGCAGCCTACCGTCGGGGGCGGGGGGCTTTAGCACAGATACGCAGTATTTT. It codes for CASSLPSGAGGFSTDTQYF.

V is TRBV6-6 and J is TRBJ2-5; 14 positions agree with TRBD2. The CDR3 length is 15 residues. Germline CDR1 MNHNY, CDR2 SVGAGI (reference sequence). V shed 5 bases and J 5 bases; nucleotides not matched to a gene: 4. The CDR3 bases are TGTGCCAGCAGTGAGGGACTAGCGGGAGCGGAGACCCAGTACTTC. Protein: CASSEGLAGAETQYF.